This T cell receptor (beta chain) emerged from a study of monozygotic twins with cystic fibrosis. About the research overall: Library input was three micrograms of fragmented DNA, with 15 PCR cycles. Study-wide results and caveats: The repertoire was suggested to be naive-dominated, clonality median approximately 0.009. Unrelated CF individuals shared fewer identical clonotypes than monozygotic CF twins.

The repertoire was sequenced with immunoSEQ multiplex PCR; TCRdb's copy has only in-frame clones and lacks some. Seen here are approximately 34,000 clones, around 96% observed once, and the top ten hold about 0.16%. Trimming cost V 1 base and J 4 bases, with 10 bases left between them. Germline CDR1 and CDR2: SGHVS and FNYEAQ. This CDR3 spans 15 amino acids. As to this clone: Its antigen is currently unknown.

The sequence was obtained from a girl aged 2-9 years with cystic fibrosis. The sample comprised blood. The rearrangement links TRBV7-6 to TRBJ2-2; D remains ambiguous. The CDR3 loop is CASSLGSGVTGELFF. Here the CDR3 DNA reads TGTGCCAGCAGCTTAGGGAGTGGGGTCACCGGGGAGCTGTTTTTT.